This T cell receptor beta chain was identified during a study of CD8 T cells in Susac syndrome. With random hexamers, reverse transcription was performed on about 0.45 to 1 ug of RNA. A multiplex approach, immunoSEQ multiplex PCR, amplified TCR beta CDR3 across 54 Vbeta and 13 Jbeta. MiXCR was run by TCRdb on the immunoSEQ multiplex PCR reads, yielding one entry per CDR3 protein. Of 190,000 or so distinct CDR3 sequences listed, roughly 96% were seen once; the top ten hold approximately 0.097%. While CD8+ and CD4+ T cells were isolated negatively, TEMRA cells were enriched by FACS. CDR3 length: 14 amino acids. Germline CDR1 is MNHEY and CDR2 is SMNVEV (reference sequence). V lost 8 bases and J lost 4; bases outside the gene matches: 6.

This receptor was obtained from a human donor with multiple sclerosis. Sequences were obtained from CD4+ T cells from PBMCs. The rearrangement uses TRBV27 and TRBJ2-2; the match to TRBD2 covers 8 bases. CDR3 DNA sequence: TGTGCCAGCCGGGAGGGTGAAGGCACCGGGGAGCTGTTTTTT. Translating it yields CASREGEGTGELFF.